The clone carrying this T cell receptor (beta chain) has a handful of counts. As yet, its antigen is unknown. This sample is part of a study of TIL therapy for anti-PD-1-resistant metastatic lung cancer. Study-level points and caveats: Patients were highly selected, enriched for treatment-naive, never-smoker and oncogene-addicted cases.

Germline CDR1 GTSNPN, CDR2 SVGIG (reference sequence). With 4 bases removed from V and 3 bases from J, the gap between germline ends came to 12 bases. This CDR3 has 13 residues. The immunoSEQ assay was v3. The table came from immunoSEQ multiplex PCR; TCRdb's copy has only in-frame clones and leaves some out. Found here are around 20,000 clones, 60% to 80% of them singletons; the top ten hold 7% to 8%. Stated time point: pre-treatment sample, taken before nivolumab and TIL therapy. Sample: blood, taken at baseline. The chain has TRBV30 and TRBJ2-5; a weak D match, TRBD2 (6 bases). This clonotype was sampled from a person aged 25 to 80 with non-small cell lung cancer. CDR3 loop: CAWNTGAEETQYF. In nucleotides, the CDR3 is TGTGCCTGGAACACGGGAGCGGAAGAGACCCAGTACTTC.